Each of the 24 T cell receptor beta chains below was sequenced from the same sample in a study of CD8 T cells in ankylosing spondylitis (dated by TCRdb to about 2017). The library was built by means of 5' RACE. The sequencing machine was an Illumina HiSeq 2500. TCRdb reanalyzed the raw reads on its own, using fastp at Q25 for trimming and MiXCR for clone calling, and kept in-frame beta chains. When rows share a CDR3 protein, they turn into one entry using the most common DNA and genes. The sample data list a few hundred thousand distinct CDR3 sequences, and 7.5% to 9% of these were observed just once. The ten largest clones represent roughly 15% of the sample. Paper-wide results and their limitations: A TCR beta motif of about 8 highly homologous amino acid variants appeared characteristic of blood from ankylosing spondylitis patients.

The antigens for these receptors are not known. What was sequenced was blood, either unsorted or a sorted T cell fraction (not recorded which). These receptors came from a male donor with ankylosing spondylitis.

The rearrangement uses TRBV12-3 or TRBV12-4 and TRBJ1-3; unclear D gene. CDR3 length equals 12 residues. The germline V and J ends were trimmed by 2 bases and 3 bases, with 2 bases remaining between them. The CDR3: CASSLFGNTIYF. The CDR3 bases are TGTGCCAGCAGTTTATTTGGAAACACCATATATTTT.

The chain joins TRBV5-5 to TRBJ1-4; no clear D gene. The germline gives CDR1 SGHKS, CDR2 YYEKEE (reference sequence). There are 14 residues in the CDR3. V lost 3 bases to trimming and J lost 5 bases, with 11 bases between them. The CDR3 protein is CASSWGTPNEKLFF. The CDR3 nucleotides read TGTGCCAGCAGCTGGGGTACACCGAATGAAAAACTGTTTTTT.

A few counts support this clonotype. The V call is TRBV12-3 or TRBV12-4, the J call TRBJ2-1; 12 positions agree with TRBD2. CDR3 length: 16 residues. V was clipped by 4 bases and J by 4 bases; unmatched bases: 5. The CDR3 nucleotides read TGTGCCAGCAGTTCCTCACTAGCGGGAGGATACAATGAGCAGTTCTTC. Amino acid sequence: CASSSSLAGGYNEQFF.

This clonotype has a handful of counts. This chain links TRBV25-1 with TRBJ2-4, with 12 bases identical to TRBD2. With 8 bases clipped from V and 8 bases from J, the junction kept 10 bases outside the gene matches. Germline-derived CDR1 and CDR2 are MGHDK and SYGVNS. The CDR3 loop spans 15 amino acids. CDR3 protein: CASSRLAGERDIQYF. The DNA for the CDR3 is TGTGCCAGCTCTAGACTAGCGGGAGAGAGGGACATTCAGTACTTC.

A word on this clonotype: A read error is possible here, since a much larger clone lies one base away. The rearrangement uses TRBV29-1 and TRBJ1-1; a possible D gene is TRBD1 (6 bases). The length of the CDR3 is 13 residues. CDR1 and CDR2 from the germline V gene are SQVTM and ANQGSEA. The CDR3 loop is CGGAYYRDTEAFF. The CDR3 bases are TGCGGCGGAGCCTATTACAGGGACACTGAAGCTTTCTTT.

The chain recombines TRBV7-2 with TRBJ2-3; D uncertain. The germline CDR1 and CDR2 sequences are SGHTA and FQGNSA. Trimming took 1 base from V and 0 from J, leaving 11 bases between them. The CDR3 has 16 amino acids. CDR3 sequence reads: CASSLVKGPSTDTQYF. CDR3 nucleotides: TGTGCCAGCAGCTTAGTAAAGGGCCCAAGCACAGATACGCAGTATTTT.

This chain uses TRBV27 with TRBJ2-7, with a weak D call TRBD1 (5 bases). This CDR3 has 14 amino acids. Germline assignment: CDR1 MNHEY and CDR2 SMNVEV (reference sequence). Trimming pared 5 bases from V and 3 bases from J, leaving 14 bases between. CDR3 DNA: TGTGCCAGCAGTACCCGCGACAGTTACTACGAGCAGTACTTC. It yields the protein CASSTRDSYYEQYF.

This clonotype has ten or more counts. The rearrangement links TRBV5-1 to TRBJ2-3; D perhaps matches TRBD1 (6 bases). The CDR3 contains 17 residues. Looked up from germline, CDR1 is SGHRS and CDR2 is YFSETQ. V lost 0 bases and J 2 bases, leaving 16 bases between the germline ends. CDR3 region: CASSLAVGATLTDTQYF. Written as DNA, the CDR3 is TGCGCCAGCAGCTTGGCGGTGGGGGCCACCCTCACAGATACGCAGTATTTT.

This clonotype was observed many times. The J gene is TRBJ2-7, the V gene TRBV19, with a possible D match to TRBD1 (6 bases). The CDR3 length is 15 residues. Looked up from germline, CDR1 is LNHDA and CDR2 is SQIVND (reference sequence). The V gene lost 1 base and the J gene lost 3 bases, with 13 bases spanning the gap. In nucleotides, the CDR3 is TGTGCCAGTAGTATAGTAGTCTCGGACAGCTACGAGCAGTACTTC. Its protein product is CASSIVVSDSYEQYF.

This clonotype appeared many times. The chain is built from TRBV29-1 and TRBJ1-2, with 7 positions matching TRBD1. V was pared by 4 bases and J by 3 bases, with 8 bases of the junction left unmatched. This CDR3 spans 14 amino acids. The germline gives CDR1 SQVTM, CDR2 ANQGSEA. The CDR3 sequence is CSVAQGDPHYGYTF. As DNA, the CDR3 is TGCAGCGTTGCCCAGGGGGATCCCCACTATGGCTACACCTTC.

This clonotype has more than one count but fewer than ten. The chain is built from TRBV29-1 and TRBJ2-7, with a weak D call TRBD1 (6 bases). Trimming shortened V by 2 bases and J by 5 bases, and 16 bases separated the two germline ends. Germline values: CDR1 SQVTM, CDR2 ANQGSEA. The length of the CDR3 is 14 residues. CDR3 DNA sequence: TGCAGCGTTGAACTCCCAGGGACAACTGACGAGCAGTACTTC. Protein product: CSVELPGTTDEQYF.

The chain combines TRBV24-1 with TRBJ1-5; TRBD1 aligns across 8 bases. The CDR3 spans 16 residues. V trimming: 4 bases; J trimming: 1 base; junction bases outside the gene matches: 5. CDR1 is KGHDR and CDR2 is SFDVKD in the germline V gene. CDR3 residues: CATSEWTGSSNQPQHF. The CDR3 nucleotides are TGTGCCACCAGTGAGTGGACAGGGTCGAGCAATCAGCCCCAGCATTTT.

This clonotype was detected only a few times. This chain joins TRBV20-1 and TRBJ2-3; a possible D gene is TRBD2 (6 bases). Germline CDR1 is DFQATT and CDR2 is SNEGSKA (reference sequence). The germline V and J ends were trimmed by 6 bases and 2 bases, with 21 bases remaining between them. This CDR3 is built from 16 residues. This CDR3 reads CSAPQWTGEPTDTQYF. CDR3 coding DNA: TGCAGTGCCCCACAATGGACGGGAGAGCCCACAGATACGCAGTATTTT.

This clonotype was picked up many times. The CDR3 region has the DNA TGTGCCAGCAGCTTAAACAGGGGAAACACCGGGGAGCTGTTTTTT. This translates into CASSLNRGNTGELFF. The chain recombines TRBV7-2 with TRBJ2-2; 7 nucleotides match TRBD1. This CDR3 comprises 15 residues. V shed 2 bases, J shed 2 bases, and the junction held 2 bases outside the gene matches. The germline CDR1 and CDR2 sequences are SGHTA and FQGNSA.

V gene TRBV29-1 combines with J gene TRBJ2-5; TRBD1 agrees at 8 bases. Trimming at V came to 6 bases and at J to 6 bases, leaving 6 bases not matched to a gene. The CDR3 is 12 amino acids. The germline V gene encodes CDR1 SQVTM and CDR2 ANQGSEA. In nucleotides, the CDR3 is TGCAGCGTCCAGGACAGGGTACAGACCCAGTACTTC. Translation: CSVQDRVQTQYF. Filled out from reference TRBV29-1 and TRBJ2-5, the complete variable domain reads SAVISQKPSRDICQRGTSLTIQCQVDSQVTMMFWYRQQPGQSLTLIATANQGSEATYESGFVIDKFPISRPNLTFSTLTVSNMSPEDSSIYLCSVQDRVQTQYFGPGTRLLVL.

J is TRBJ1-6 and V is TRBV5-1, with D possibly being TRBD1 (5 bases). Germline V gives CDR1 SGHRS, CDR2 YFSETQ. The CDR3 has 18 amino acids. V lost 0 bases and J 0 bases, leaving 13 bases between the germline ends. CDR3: CASSLEGGTGSYNSPLHF. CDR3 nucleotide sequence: TGCGCCAGCAGCTTGGAAGGAGGGACGGGCTCCTATAATTCACCCCTCCACTTT.

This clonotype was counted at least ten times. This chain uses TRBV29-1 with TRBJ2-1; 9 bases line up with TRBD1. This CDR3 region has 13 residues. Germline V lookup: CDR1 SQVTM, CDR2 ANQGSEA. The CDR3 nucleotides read TGCAGTTCGGGACAGGGCACCAACAATGAGCAGTTCTTC. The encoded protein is CSSGQGTNNEQFF.

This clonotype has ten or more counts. The CDR3 nucleotides are TGTGCCACCTGGACGCGGGCTGGAAACACCATATATTTT. Its translation: CATWTRAGNTIYF. The rearrangement links TRBV10-3 to TRBJ1-3, with D hard to call. Germline V lookup: CDR1 ENHRY, CDR2 SYGVKD. Trimming left V 10 bases short and J 2 bases short, with 12 bases between. The CDR3 totals 13 residues.

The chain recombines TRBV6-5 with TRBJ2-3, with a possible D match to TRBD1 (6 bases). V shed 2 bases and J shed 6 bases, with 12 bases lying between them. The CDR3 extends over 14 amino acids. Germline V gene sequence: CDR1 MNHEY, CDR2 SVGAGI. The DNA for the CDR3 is TGTGCCAGCAGTTACAGGGGGAAGTCGGATACGCAGTATTTT. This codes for CASSYRGKSDTQYF.

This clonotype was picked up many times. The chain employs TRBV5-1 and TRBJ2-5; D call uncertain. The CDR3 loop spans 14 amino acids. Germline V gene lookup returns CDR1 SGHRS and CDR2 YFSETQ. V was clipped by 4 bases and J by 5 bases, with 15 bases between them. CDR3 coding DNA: TGCGCCAGCAGCGGCGATCTTCATTCGGAGACCCAGTACTTC. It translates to CASSGDLHSETQYF.

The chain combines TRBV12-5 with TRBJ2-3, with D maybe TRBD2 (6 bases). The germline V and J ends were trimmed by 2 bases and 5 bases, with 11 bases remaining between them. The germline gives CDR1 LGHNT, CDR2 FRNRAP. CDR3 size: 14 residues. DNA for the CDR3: TGTGCTAGTGGTTTGCTCGGGGGTCGAGATACGCAGTATTTT. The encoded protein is CASGLLGGRDTQYF.

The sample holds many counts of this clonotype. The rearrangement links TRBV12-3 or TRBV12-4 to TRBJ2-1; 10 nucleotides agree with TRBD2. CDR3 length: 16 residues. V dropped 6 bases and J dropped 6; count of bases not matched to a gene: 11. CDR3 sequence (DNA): TGTGCCAGCAGCCTAGGACTAGCGGCCAAATTCAATGAGCAGTTCTTC. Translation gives CASSLGLAAKFNEQFF.

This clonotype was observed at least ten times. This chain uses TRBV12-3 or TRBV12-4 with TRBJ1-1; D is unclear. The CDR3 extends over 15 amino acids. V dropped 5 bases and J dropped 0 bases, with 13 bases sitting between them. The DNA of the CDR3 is TGTGCCAGCAGTGCTCCAGGAGATGTGAACACTGAAGCTTTCTTT. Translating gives CASSAPGDVNTEAFF.

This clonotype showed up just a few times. The CDR3 reads CASSPRGGGTYEQYF. The CDR3 nucleotides are TGTGCCAGCAGCCCTCGTGGAGGGGGCACCTACGAGCAGTACTTC. The chain employs TRBV27 and TRBJ2-7, with a weak D call TRBD1 (7 bases). The germline CDR1 and CDR2 sequences are MNHEY and SMNVEV (reference sequence). The CDR3 is 15 residues long. V was clipped by 6 bases and J by 2 bases, with 17 bases between them.